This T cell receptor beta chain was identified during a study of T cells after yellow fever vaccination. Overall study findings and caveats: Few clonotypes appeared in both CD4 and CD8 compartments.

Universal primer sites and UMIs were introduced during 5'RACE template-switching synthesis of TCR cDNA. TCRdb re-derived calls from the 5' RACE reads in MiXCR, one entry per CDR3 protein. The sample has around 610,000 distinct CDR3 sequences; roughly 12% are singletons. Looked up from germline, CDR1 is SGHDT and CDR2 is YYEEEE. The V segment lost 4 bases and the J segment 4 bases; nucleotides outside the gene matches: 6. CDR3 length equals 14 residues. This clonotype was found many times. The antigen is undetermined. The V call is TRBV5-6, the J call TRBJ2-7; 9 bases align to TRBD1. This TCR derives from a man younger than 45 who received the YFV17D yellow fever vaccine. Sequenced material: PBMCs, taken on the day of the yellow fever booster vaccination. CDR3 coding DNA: TGTGCCAGCAGCCGCGCCGGGACAGGGTACGAGCAGTACTTC. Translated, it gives CASSRAGTGYEQYF.